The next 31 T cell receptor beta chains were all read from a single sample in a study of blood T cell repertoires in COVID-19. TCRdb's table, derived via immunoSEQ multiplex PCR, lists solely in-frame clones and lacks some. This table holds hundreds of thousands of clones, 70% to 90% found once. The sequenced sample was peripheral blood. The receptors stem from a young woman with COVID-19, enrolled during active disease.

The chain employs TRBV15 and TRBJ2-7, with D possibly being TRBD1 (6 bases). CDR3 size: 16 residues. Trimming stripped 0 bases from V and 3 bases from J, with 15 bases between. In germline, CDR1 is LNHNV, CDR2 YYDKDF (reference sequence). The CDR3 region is CATSRDLSGRGYEQYF. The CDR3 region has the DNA TGTGCCACCAGCAGAGATCTCTCGGGCAGGGGCTACGAGCAGTACTTC.

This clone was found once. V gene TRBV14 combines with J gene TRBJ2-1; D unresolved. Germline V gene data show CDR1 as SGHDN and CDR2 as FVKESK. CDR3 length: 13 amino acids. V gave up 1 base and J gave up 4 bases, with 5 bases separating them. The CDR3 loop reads CASSQGSYNEQFF. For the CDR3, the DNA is TGTGCCAGCAGCCAAGGCAGTTACAATGAGCAGTTCTTC.

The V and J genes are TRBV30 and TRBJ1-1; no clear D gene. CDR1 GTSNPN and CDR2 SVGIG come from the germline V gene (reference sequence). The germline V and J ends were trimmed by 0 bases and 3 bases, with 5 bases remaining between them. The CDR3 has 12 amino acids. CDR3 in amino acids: CAWSVLDTEAFF. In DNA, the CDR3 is TGTGCCTGGAGTGTACTGGACACTGAAGCTTTCTTT.

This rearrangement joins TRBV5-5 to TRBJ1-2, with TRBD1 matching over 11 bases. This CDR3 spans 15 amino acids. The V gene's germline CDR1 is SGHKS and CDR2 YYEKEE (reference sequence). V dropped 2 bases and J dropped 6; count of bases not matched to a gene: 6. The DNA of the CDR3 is TGTGCCAGCAGCTTCAAGGGACAGGGGGTACATGGCTACACCTTC. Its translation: CASSFKGQGVHGYTF. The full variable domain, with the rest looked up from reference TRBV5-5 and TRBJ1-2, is DAGVTQSPTHLIKTRGQQVTLRCSPISGHKSVSWYQQVLGQGPQFIFQYYEKEERGRGNFPDRFSARQFPNYSSELNVNALLLGDSALYLCASSFKGQGVHGYTFGSGTRLTVV.

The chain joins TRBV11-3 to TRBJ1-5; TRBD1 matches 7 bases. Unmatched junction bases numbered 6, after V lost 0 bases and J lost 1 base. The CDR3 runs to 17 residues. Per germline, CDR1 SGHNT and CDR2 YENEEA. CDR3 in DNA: TGTGCCAGCAGCTTAGATAGGGGGCCCAGGAGCAATCAGCCCCAGCATTTT. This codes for CASSLDRGPRSNQPQHF.

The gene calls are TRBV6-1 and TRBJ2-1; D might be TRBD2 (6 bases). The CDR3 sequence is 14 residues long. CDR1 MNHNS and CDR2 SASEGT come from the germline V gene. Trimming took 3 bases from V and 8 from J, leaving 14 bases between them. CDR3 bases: TGTGCCAGCAGTGATCTGGGGGAGGAGGATGAGCAGTTCTTC. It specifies CASSDLGEEDEQFF.

DNA for the CDR3: TGCGCCAGCAGTCACCCACGACAGGTCTCCTACGAGCAGTACTTC. This translates into CASSHPRQVSYEQYF. The rearrangement links TRBV23-1 to TRBJ2-7, with a possible D match to TRBD1 (6 bases). TRBV23-1 is noted as an ORF with a role that remains uncertain. This CDR3 is 15 amino acids long. V was clipped by 3 bases and J by 0 bases, with 12 bases between them.

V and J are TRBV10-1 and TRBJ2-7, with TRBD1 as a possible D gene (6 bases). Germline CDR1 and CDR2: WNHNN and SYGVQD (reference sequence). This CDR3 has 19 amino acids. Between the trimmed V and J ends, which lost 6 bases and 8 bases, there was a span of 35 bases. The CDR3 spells CASRVIPAGQSNQRVKQYV. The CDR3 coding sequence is TGCGCCAGCAGGGTAATTCCCGCTGGACAGTCAAACCAAAGGGTGAAGCAGTACGTC.

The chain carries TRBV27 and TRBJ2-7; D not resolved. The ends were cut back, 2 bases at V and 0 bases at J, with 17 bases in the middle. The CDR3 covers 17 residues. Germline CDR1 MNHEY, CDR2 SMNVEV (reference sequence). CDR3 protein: CASSLVRFWPSSYEQYV. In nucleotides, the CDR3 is TGTGCCAGCAGTTTAGTCAGGTTTTGGCCGAGCTCCTACGAGCAGTACGTC.

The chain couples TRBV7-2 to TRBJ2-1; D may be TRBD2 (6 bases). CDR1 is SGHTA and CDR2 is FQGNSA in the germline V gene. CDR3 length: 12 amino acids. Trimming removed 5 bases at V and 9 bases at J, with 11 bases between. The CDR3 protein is CASSPTSLEQFF. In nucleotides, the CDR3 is TGTGCCAGCAGCCCTACTAGCCTTGAGCAGTTCTTC.

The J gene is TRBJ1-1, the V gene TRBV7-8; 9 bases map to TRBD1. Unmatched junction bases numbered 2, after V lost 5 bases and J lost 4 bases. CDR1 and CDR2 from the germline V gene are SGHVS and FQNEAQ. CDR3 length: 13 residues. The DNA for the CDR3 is TGTGCCAGCAGCAAGGACAGGGGCACTGAAGCTTTCTTT. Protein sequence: CASSKDRGTEAFF.

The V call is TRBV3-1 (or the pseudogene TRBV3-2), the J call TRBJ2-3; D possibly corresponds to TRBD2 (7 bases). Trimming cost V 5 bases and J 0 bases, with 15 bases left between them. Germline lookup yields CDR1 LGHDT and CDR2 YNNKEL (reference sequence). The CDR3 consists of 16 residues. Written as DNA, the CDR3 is TGTGCCAGCAGCTTAACCGGGGGGCTCAGCACAGATACGCAGTATTTT. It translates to CASSLTGGLSTDTQYF.

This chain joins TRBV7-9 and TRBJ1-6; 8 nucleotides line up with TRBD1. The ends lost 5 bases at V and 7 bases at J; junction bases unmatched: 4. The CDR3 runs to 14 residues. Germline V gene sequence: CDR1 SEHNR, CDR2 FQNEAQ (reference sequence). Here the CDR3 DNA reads TGTGCCAGCAGCACTCGACAGGGGAATTCACCCCTCCACTTT. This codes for CASSTRQGNSPLHF.

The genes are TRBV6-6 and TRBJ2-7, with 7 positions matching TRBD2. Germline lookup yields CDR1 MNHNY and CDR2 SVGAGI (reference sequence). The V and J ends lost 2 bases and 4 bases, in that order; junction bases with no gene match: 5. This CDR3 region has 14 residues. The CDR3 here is CASSYGTGGYEQYV. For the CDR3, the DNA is TGTGCCAGCAGTTACGGGACGGGAGGATACGAGCAGTACGTC.

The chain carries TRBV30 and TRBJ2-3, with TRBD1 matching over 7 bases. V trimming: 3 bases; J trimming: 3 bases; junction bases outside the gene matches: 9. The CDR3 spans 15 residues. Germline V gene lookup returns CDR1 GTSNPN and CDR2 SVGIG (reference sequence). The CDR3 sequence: CAWREGGRWTDTQYF. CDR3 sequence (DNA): TGTGCCTGGAGGGAAGGGGGCCGGTGGACAGATACGCAGTATTTT.

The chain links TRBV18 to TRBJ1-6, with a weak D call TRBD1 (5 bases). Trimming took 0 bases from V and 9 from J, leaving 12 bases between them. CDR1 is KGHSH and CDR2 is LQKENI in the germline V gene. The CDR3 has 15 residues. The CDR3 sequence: CASSPPILGGSPLHF. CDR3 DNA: TGTGCCAGCTCACCACCCATATTGGGGGGTTCACCCCTCCACTTT. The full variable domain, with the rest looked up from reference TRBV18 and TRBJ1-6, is NAGVMQNPRHLVRRRGQEARLRCSPMKGHSHVYWYRQLPEEGLKFMVYLQKENIIDESGMPKERFSAEFPKEGPSILRIQQVVRGDSAAYFCASSPPILGGSPLHFGNGTRLTVT.

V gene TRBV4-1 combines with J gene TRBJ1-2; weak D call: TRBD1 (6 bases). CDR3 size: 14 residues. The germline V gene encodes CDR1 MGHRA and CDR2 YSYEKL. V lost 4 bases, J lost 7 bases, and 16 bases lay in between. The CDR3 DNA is TGCGCCAGCAGCCGTCCAGGGGCTTTTCCTGGCTACACCTTC. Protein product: CASSRPGAFPGYTF.

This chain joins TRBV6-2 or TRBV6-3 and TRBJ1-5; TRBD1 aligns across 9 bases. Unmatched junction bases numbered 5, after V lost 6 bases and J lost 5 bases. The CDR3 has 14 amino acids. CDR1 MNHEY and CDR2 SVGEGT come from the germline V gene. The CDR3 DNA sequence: TGTGCCAGCAGCCCTACAGGGGGCGATCAGCCCCAGCATTTT. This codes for CASSPTGGDQPQHF.

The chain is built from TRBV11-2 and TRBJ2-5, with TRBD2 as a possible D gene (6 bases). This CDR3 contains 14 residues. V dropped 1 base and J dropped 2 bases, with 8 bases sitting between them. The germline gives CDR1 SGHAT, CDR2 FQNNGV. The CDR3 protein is CASSLVGLQETQYF. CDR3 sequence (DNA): TGTGCCAGCAGCTTAGTGGGACTGCAAGAGACCCAGTACTTC.

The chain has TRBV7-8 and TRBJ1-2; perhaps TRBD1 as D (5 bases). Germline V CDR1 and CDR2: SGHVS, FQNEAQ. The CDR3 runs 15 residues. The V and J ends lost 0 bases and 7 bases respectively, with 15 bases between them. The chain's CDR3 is CASSLARSRVGGYTF. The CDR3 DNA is TGTGCCAGCAGCTTAGCGAGGAGCAGGGTCGGTGGCTACACCTTC.

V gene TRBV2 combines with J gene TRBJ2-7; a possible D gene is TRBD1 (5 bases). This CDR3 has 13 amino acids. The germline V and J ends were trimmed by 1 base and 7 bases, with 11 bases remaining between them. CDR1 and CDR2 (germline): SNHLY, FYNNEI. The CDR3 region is CASSEVQGWEQYV. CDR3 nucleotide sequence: TGTGCCAGCAGTGAAGTCCAGGGCTGGGAGCAGTACGTC.

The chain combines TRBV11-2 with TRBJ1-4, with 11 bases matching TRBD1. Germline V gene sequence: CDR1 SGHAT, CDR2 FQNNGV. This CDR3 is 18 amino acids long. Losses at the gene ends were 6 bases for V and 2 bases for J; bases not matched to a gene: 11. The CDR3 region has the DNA TGTGCCAGCAGTAAGGACAGGGGGCGCGGATTGACTAATGAAAAACTGTTTTTT. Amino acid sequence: CASSKDRGRGLTNEKLFF.

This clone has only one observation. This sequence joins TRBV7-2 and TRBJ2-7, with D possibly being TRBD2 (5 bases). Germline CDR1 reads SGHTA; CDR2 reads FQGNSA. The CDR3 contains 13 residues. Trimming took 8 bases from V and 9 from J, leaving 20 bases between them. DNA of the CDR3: TGTGCCAGCGGACCTAGACGGGGTCCGGGGCAGTACTTC. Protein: CASGPRRGPGQYF.

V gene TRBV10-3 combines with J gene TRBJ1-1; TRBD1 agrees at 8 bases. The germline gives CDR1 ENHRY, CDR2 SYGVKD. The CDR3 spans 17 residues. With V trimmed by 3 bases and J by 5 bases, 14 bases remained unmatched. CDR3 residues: CAISDPFSGQGGTEAFF. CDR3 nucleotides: TGTGCCATCAGTGACCCTTTTTCTGGACAGGGTGGAACTGAAGCTTTCTTT.

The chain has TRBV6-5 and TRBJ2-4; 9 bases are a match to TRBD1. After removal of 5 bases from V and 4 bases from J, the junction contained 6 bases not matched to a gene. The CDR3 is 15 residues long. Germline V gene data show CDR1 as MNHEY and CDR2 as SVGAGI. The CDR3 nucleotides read TGTGCCAGCAGTCACGGACAGGGGTCAAAAAACATTCAGTACTTC. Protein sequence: CASSHGQGSKNIQYF.

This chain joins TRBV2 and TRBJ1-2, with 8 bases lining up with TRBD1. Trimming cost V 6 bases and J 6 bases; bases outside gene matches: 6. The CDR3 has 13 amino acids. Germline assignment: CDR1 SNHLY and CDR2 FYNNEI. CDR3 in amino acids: CASRDREAHGYTF. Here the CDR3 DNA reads TGTGCCAGCAGGGACAGGGAGGCTCATGGCTACACCTTC.

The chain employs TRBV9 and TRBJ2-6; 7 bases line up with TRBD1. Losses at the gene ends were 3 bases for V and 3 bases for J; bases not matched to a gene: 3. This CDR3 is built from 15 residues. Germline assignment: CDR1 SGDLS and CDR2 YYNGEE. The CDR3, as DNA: TGTGCCAGCAGCGCTCCAGGGGGTGGGGCCAACGTCCTGACTTTC. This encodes CASSAPGGGANVLTF.

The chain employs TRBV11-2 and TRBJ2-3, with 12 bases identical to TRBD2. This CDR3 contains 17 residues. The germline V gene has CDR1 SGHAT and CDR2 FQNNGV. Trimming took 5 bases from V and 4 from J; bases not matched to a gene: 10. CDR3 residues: CASSPRLAGVFADTQYF. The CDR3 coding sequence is TGTGCCAGCAGCCCTAGACTAGCGGGAGTCTTCGCAGATACGCAGTATTTT.

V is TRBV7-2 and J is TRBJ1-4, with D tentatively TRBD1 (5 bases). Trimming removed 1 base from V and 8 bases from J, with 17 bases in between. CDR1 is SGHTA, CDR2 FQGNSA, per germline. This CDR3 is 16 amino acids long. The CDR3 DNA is TGTGCCAGCAGCTTAGTCTCGGGGGGACGTCGGGAAAAACTGTTTTTT. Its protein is CASSLVSGGRREKLFF.

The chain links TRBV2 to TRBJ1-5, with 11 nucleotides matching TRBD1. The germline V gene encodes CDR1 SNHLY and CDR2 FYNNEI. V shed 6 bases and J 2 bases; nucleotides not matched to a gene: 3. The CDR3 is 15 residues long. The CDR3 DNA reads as TGTGCCAGCAGGAGGACAGGGGGCGGCAATCAGCCCCAGCATTTT. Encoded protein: CASRRTGGGNQPQHF.

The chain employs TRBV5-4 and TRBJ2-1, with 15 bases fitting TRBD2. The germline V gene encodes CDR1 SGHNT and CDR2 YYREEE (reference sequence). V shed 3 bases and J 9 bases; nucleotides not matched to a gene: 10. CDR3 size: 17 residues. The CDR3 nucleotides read TGTGCCAGCAGCTGGCGAGGGGGACTAGCGGGGGGCGGTGAGCAGTTCTTC. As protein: CASSWRGGLAGGGEQFF.